This record covers a single T cell receptor beta chain. Its antigen remains unidentified. The sample comes from a study of Ad26.COV2.S vaccination and SARS-CoV-2 variants. Study details: Enrollment placed the donor in the COV1001 Ad26.COV2.S trial arm.

General observations from the study: Breadth measured for non-spike TCRs was similar across vaccine and placebo recipients.

Germline CDR1 reads MNHEY; CDR2 reads SVGAGI. This CDR3 is 13 amino acids long. Deletions cut 5 bases from V and 6 bases from J, with 8 bases between. The data were produced by immunoSEQ multiplex PCR, yet TCRdb's version contains in-frame clones alone and is incomplete. The sample has about 680,000 clones; roughly 90% are singletons. Specified treatment: 19 received Ad26.COV2.S at low or high dose, single or two shots; 5 received placebo; per-sample allocation not given. Samples were taken on day 63 after the first vaccine or placebo injection. In Boston, an adult donor aged 18-55 years took part. The TCR comes from a person between 18 and 65 years old who received the Ad26.COV2.S COVID-19 vaccine or a placebo. This material consisted of peripheral blood, taken in a trial of Ad26.COV2.S vaccine versus placebo. The gene calls are TRBV6-5 and TRBJ1-6; no definite D call. CDR3 DNA: TGTGCCAGCAGTAGGAGTGTTAATTCACCCCTCCACTTT. Amino acids: CASSRSVNSPLHF.